This TCR beta chain derives from a study of OX40 agonist ivuxolimab in advanced cancers. Turning to the study itself: Prior checkpoint blockade (anti-PD-1, anti-PD-L1 or anti-CTLA-4) was permitted; under 50% had it.

Study-wide results and caveats: More expanded clones were found, on average, in CD8+ than in CD4+ T cells. Which antigen the expanded peripheral T cells recognized is unknown. Some nonresponders additionally presented with little normalized T-cell clonal expansion.

Generated by immunoSEQ multiplex PCR, the TCRdb table keeps only in-frame clones and is missing some. The sample shows 80,000 or so clones, 92% of them seen only once. V lost 4 bases to trimming and J lost 4 bases; unmatched junction nucleotides: 7. CDR1 and CDR2 from the germline V gene are SGHRS and YFSETQ. The CDR3 has 15 residues. Turning to this clone: Its specificity is unknown.

The rearrangement uses TRBV5-1 and TRBJ2-3, with 9 bases matching TRBD1. This sequence was found in an adult with an advanced solid tumor such as melanoma, head and neck, liver or kidney cancer. The material was CD4+ or CD8+ T cells sorted from blood, obtained in a trial of the OX40 agonist ivuxolimab. CDR3 amino acids: CASSRGTGRADTQYF. The CDR3 DNA reads TGCGCCAGCAGCCGAGGGACAGGGAGAGCAGATACGCAGTATTTT.